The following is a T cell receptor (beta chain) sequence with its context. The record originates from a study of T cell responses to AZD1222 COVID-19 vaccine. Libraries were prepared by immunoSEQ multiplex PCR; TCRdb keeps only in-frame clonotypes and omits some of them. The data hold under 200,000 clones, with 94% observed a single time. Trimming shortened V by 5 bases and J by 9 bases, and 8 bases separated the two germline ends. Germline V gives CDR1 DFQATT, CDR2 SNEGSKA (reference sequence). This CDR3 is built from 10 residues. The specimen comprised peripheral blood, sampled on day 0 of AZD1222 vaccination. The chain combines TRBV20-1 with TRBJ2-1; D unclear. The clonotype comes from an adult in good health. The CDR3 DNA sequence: TGCAGTGCTCTTAGAGCTGAGCAGTTCTTC. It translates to CSALRAEQFF.